These 20 T cell receptor beta chains share one sample of origin, sequenced in a study of blood T cell repertoires in COVID-19. Measured with immunoSEQ multiplex PCR; TCRdb has only the in-frame clones, and not every one. The sample has roughly 340,000 clones, roughly nine tenths seen once. Sample: PBMCs or T cells enriched from blood (not recorded which). All receptors come from a man aged 18-30 years who had recovered from COVID-19.

This clone has just one count. The chain carries TRBV3-1 (or the pseudogene TRBV3-2) and TRBJ2-7, with D hard to call. The CDR3 length is 11 residues. CDR1 is LGHDT and CDR2 is YNNKEL in the germline V gene (reference sequence). Trimming shortened V by 5 bases and J by 7 bases, and 9 bases separated the two germline ends. The CDR3 DNA sequence: TGTGCCAGCAGCTCACTGCAAGAGCAGTACTTC. Translating gives CASSSLQEQYF.

This sequence joins TRBV7-2 and TRBJ1-2; 9 bases map to TRBD1. J gave up 8 bases and V 5 bases, and 12 bases lay outside the gene matches. Germline CDR1 SGHTA, CDR2 FQGNSA. This CDR3 contains 15 residues. The CDR3 sequence is CASSKETGGSLGYTF. The CDR3 DNA is TGTGCCAGCAGCAAAGAGACAGGGGGTTCGCTAGGCTACACCTTC.

J is TRBJ2-1 and V is TRBV12-3 or TRBV12-4; a possible D gene is TRBD2 (5 bases). The CDR3 loop spans 13 amino acids. V shed 6 bases and J shed 7 bases, with 13 bases lying between them. Here the CDR3 DNA reads TGTGCCAGCAGCTGGGGAGCAGCGAATGAGCAGTTCTTC. Residues: CASSWGAANEQFF.

V usage is TRBV7-3 and J usage is TRBJ2-3, with 9 bases aligning to TRBD1. CDR1 and CDR2 (germline): SGHTA, FQGTGA. The length of the CDR3 is 16 residues. V shed 4 bases and J 2 bases; nucleotides not matched to a gene: 7. The chain's CDR3 is CASSSPGQGSTDTQYF. CDR3 coding DNA: TGTGCCAGCAGCTCCCCGGGACAGGGTTCCACAGATACGCAGTATTTT.

This sequence joins TRBV19 and TRBJ2-5; D uncertain. Trimming took off 9 bases at V and 4 bases at J, with 6 bases between the two ends. The CDR3 contains 10 residues. In germline, CDR1 is LNHDA, CDR2 SQIVND (reference sequence). CDR3 loop: CASSGETQYF. The DNA for the CDR3 is TGTGCCAGCTCGGGAGAGACCCAGTACTTC.

This chain connects TRBV2 to TRBJ1-6; D gene ambiguous. Trimming stripped 7 bases from V and 9 bases from J, with 10 bases between. The germline V gene has CDR1 SNHLY and CDR2 FYNNEI. This CDR3 is built from 12 residues. DNA for the CDR3: TGTGCCAGCATTCTCCGAGGTTCACCCCTCCACTTT. It is translated as CASILRGSPLHF. Complete variable domain (other parts from reference TRBV2 and TRBJ1-6): EPEVTQTPSHQVTQMGQEVILRCVPISNHLYFYWYRQILGQKVEFLVSFYNNEISEKSEIFDDQFSVERPDGSNFTLKIRSTKLEDSAMYFCASILRGSPLHFGNGTRLTVT.

J is TRBJ1-2 and V is TRBV23-1; D is unclear. TRBV23-1 falls under the ORF class, with uncertain function. V dropped 4 bases and J dropped 3 bases, with 12 bases sitting between them. This CDR3 contains 14 residues. CDR3 nucleotides: TGCGCCAGCAGTCCCCGCGGCGCGGACTATGGCTACACCTTC. Amino acids: CASSPRGADYGYTF.

The chain couples TRBV7-6 to TRBJ2-7; weak D call: TRBD1 (6 bases). The V gene's germline CDR1 is SGHVS and CDR2 FNYEAQ. V was cut by 5 bases and J by 2 bases, with 16 bases left in between. CDR3 length: 15 residues. The CDR3 DNA sequence: TGTGCCAGCAGCCTGGGGGCCAGTGAGGCCTACGAGCAGTACTTC. This translates into CASSLGASEAYEQYF.

The chain recombines TRBV10-3 with TRBJ1-3, with 8 bases aligning to TRBD1. The CDR3 contains 16 residues. With 9 bases clipped from V and 0 bases from J, the junction kept 10 bases outside the gene matches. Germline values: CDR1 ENHRY, CDR2 SYGVKD. The CDR3 bases are TGTGCCATTACAGCCGGGACAGGCCACTCTGGAAACACCATATATTTT. Residues: CAITAGTGHSGNTIYF.

The rearrangement uses TRBV4-2 and TRBJ2-5; weak D call: TRBD1 (5 bases). Trimming pared 1 base from V and 4 bases from J, leaving 16 bases between. Germline-derived CDR1 and CDR2 are LGHNA and YNFKEQ. The length of the CDR3 is 16 residues. The CDR3 DNA follows: TGTGCCAGCAGCCAAGTAGTGCCTCAGCAGGGAGAGACCCAGTACTTC. Its translation: CASSQVVPQQGETQYF.

This chain joins TRBV6-5 and TRBJ2-1; D is uncertain. Trimming pared 8 bases from V and 5 bases from J, leaving 10 bases between. Germline V gene sequence: CDR1 MNHEY, CDR2 SVGAGI. The CDR3 totals 12 residues. CDR3 residues: CASGGDHNEQFF. The CDR3 DNA reads as TGTGCCAGCGGCGGAGACCACAATGAGCAGTTCTTC.

This chain connects TRBV2 to TRBJ2-1; 7 bases are shared with TRBD2. V trimming: 2 bases; J trimming: 4 bases; junction bases outside the gene matches: 8. Per germline, CDR1 SNHLY and CDR2 FYNNEI. This CDR3 has 16 amino acids. The CDR3 is CASSEWVGDYYNEQFF. CDR3 nucleotides: TGTGCCAGCAGTGAATGGGTTGGGGACTATTACAATGAGCAGTTCTTC. The variable domain in full, completed from reference TRBV2 and TRBJ2-1, reads EPEVTQTPSHQVTQMGQEVILRCVPISNHLYFYWYRQILGQKVEFLVSFYNNEISEKSEIFDDQFSVERPDGSNFTLKIRSTKLEDSAMYFCASSEWVGDYYNEQFFGPGTRLTVL.

This clone was detected only once. The CDR3 is CAISSREGSGNTIYF. The DNA of the CDR3 is TGTGCCATCAGTTCCAGGGAAGGCTCTGGAAACACCATATATTTT. V is TRBV10-3 and J is TRBJ1-3; tentatively, D is TRBD1 (5 bases). CDR1 and CDR2 from the germline V gene are ENHRY and SYGVKD. Trimming stripped 5 bases from V and 0 bases from J, with 11 bases between. This CDR3 is 15 amino acids long.

The CDR3 region has the DNA TGTGCCAGCTCACCAAGCCAGGGACTGGTCTCTGGAAACACCATATATTTT. Protein: CASSPSQGLVSGNTIYF. V gene TRBV18 combines with J gene TRBJ1-3; D may be TRBD1 (5 bases). The CDR3 extends over 17 amino acids. Trimming removed 2 bases at V and 0 bases at J, with 14 bases between. Germline V gives CDR1 KGHSH, CDR2 LQKENI.

This clone was seen just once. The V and J genes are TRBV27 and TRBJ1-2, with D perhaps matching TRBD1 (5 bases). The germline CDR1 and CDR2 sequences are MNHEY and SMNVEV (reference sequence). The CDR3 runs 14 residues. With 5 bases removed from V and 2 bases from J, the gap between germline ends came to 12 bases. The CDR3: CASSTMGGNYGYTF. CDR3 nucleotide sequence: TGTGCCAGCAGTACAATGGGGGGGAACTATGGCTACACCTTC.

This clone was seen only a few times. V is TRBV11-2 and J is TRBJ2-7; 8 nucleotides agree with TRBD2. The germline CDR1 and CDR2 sequences are SGHAT and FQNNGV. V shed 6 bases and J 7 bases; nucleotides not matched to a gene: 8. The CDR3 runs to 13 residues. The CDR3 loop is CASRLASGGEQYF. The CDR3, as DNA: TGTGCCAGCAGACTCGCCTCGGGAGGGGAGCAGTACTTC.

The V and J genes are TRBV28 and TRBJ1-1, with TRBD1 matching 8 bases. This CDR3 spans 14 amino acids. Trimming removed 6 bases from V and 5 bases from J; junction bases left unmatched: 8. Germline CDR1 MDHEN, CDR2 SYDVKM. The CDR3 DNA sequence: TGTGCCAGCAGGGATCAGGGGGCGCGAACTGAAGCTTTCTTT. Residues: CASRDQGARTEAFF.

The table lists this clone with a few counts. One end of the junction does not line up with germline, which may come from a read error. The V and J genes are TRBV5-6 and TRBJ1-1; 9 positions agree with TRBD1. The CDR3 covers 11 residues. Germline V lookup: CDR1 SGHDT, CDR2 YYEEEE. The CDR3 nucleotides are TGTGCCAGCAGCTTCGACAGGGGGACTGTCTTT. It codes for CASSFDRGTVF.

This rearrangement joins TRBV6-5 to TRBJ1-1; no clear D gene. Germline CDR1 is MNHEY and CDR2 is SVGAGI. This CDR3 is built from 14 residues. The V gene lost 0 bases and the J gene lost 11 bases, with 16 bases spanning the gap. The CDR3 protein is CASSYSGSGVFAFF. The CDR3 coding sequence is TGTGCCAGCAGTTACTCCGGGTCGGGAGTGTTTGCTTTCTTT.

This clone appeared a few times. The V call is TRBV18, the J call TRBJ1-2; 7 nucleotides agree with TRBD1. The CDR3 runs 15 residues. The germline V gene has CDR1 KGHSH and CDR2 LQKENI. V shed 3 bases and J 2 bases; nucleotides not matched to a gene: 6. The CDR3 protein is CASSPRDSQNYGYTF. The DNA for the CDR3 is TGTGCCAGCTCACCCAGGGACAGTCAGAACTATGGCTACACCTTC.